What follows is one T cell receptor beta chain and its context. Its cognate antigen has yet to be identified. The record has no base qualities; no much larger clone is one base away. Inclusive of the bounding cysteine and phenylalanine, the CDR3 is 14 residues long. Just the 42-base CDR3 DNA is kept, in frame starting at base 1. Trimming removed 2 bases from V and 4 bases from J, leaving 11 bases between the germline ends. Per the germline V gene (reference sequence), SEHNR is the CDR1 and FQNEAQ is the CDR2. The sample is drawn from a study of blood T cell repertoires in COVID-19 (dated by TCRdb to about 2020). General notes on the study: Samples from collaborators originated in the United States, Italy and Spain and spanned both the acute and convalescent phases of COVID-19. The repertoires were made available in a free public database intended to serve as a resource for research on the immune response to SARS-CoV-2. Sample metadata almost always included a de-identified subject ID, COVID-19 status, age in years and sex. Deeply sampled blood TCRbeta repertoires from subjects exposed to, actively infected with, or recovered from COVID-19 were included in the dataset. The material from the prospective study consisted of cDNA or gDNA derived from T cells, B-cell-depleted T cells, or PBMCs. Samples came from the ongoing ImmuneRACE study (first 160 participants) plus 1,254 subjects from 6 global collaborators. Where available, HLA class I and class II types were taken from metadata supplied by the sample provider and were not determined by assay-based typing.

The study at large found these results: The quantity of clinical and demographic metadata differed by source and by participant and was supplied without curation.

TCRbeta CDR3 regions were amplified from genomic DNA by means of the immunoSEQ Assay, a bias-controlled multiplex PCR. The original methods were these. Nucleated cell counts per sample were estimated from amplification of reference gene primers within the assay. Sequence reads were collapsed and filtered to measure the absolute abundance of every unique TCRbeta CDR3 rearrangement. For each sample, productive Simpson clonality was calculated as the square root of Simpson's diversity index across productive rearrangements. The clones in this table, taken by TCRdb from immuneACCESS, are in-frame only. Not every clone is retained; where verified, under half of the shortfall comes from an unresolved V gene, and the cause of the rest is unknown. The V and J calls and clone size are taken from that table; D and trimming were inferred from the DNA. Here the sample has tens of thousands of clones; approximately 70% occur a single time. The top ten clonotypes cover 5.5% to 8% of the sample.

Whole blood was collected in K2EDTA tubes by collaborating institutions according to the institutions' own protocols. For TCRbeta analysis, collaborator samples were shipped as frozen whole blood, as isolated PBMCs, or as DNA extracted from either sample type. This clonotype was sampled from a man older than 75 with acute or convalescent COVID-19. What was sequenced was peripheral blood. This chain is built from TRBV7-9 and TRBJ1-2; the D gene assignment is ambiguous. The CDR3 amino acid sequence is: CASSLPTDFYGYTF. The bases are TGTGCCAGCAGCTTACCCACAGATTTCTATGGCTACACCTTC.